Below, one T cell receptor (beta chain) is given with its context. Its antigen remains unidentified. As the CDR3 is not closed by the conserved phenylalanine or tryptophan, this likely results from a read error. This sample was taken from a study of T cells in Graves' hyperthyroidism and ophthalmopathy. Regarding the study as a whole: Within blood appeared most thyroid clonotypes that had expanded above 0.001.

CDR3 length: 14 residues. Amplified TCR beta CDR3 regions derived from RNA transcripts. The HTBI primer set drove a first-round RT-PCR of the TCR CDR3. TCRdb re-derived calls from the multiplex PCR reads in MiXCR, one entry per CDR3 protein. The data show 530,000 or so distinct CDR3 sequences, 24% seen once. What was sequenced was blood. V gene TRBV12-3 or TRBV12-4 combines with J gene TRBJ2-7; D possibly corresponds to TRBD1 (6 bases). This clonotype was sampled from a woman under 40 with Graves' ophthalmopathy. The CDR3 here is CASRDSSDAYDQYY. CDR3 in DNA: TGTGCCAGCAGGGACAGTTCAGACGCCTACGATCAGTACTAC.